This T cell receptor beta chain was retrieved from a study of T-cell reconstitution after alpha-beta-depleted transplantation in children. Broader study findings: Where some patients showed high TCRbeta diversity at day 60, it came from recipient T cells and thymic progenitors that had survived. Several hundred graft clones that had expanded were reportedly the source of alpha-beta T cells about two months after transplant. A year had passed since transplant, and T-cell counts and diversity by then came mostly from newly produced T cells.

Unique molecular identifiers were used to barcode this TCRbeta library. TCRdb passed the PCR reads through MiXCR, listing each CDR3 protein once. The sample records approximately 980,000 distinct CDR3 sequences, roughly 31% being singletons. This clonotype was counted ten times or more. Its target is not known. This clonotype originated in a boy less than two years old who had a stem cell transplant for SCID, so the T cells may come from the graft donor. Specimen: PBMCs, mostly from graft donor cells, collected 360 days after TCRalphabeta/CD19-depleted stem cell transplant.

The CDR3 region is CSAQGETQYF. In nucleotides, the CDR3 is TGCAGTGCTCAGGGGGAGACCCAGTACTTC. This chain links TRBV20-1 with TRBJ2-5, with a possible D match to TRBD1 (6 bases). The CDR3 has 10 residues. The germline V and J ends were trimmed by 5 bases and 5 bases, with 6 bases remaining between them. Per the germline V gene, CDR1 is DFQATT and CDR2 is SNEGSKA (reference sequence).